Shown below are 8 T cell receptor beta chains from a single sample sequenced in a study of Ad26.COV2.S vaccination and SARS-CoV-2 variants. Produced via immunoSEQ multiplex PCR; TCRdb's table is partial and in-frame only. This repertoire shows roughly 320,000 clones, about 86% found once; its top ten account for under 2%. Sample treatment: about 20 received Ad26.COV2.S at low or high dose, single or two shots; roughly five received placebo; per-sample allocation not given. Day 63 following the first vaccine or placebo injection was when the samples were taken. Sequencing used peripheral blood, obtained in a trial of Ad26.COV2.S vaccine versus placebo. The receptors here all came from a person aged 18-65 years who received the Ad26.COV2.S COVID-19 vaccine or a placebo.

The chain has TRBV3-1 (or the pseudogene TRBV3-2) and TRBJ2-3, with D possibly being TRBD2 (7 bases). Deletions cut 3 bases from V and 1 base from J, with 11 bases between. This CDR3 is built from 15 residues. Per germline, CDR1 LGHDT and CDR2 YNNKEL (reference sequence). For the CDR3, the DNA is TGTGCCAGCAGCCATAGAGGGGGGGGCACAGATACGCAGTATTTT. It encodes CASSHRGGGTDTQYF.

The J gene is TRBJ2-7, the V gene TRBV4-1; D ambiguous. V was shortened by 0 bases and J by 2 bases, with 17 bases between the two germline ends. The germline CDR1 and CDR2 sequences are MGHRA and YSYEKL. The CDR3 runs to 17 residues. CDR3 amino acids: CASSQETIGQATYEQYF. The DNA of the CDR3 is TGCGCCAGCAGCCAAGAAACCATAGGGCAGGCGACCTACGAGCAGTACTTC.

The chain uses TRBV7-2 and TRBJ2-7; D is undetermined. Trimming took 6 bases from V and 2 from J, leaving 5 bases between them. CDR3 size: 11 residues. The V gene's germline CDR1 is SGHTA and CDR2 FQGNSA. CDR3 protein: CASRPTYEQYF. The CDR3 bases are TGTGCCAGCAGACCAACCTACGAGCAGTACTTC.

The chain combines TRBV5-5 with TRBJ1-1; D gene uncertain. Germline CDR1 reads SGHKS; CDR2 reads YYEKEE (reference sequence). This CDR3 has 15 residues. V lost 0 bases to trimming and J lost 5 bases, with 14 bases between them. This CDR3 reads CASSLGFGSGTEAFF. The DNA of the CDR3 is TGTGCCAGCAGCTTGGGGTTCGGCAGCGGAACTGAAGCTTTCTTT.

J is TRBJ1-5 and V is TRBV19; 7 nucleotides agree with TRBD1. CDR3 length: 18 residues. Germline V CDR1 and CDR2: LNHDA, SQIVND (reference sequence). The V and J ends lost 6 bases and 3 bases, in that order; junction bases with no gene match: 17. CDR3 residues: CASREEPRWDSLNQPQHF. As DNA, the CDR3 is TGTGCCAGTAGGGAGGAGCCCCGCTGGGACAGCCTCAATCAGCCCCAGCATTTT.

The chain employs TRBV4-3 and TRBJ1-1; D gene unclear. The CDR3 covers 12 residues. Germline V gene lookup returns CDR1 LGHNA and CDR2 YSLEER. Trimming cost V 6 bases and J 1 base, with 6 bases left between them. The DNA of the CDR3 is TGCGCCAGCAGTAGTCAGAACACTGAAGCTTTCTTT. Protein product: CASSSQNTEAFF.

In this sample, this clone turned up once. The DNA of the CDR3 is TGCGCCAGCAGCCAAGGCGAAGGGGCCCCGGGCTATGGCTACACCTTC. Translating it yields CASSQGEGAPGYGYTF. The chain uses TRBV4-1 and TRBJ1-2; tentatively, D is TRBD1 (5 bases). The CDR3 totals 16 residues. With 1 base removed from V and 4 bases from J, the gap between germline ends came to 16 bases. CDR1 is MGHRA and CDR2 is YSYEKL in the germline V gene.

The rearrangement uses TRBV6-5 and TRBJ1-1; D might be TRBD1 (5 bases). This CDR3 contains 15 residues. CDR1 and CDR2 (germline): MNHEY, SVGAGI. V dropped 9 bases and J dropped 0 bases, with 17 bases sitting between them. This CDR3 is CASKNRGYMNTEAFF. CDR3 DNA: TGTGCCAGTAAAAACCGGGGGTACATGAACACTGAAGCTTTCTTT.